This T cell receptor beta chain was observed in a study of blood T cells in healthy people across ages. This CDR3 is 12 amino acids long. V was trimmed by 9 bases and J by 1 base, leaving 7 bases between them. CDR1 is MNHEY, CDR2 SVGEGT, per germline. A second PCR of 7 to 11 cycles used a sample-barcoded 5' primer and a J-beta primer mix. MiXCR, applied by TCRdb to the 5' RACE reads, yields one record per CDR3 protein. The sample lists about 1.4 million distinct CDR3 sequences; roughly 60% were seen once. Study outcomes and limitations: Higher diversity and more naive CD4+ cells were features of long-lived donors, compared to aged donors.

This clonotype has more than one count but fewer than ten. Its specificity is not known. Sequencing was carried out using blood. The chain has TRBV6-2 or TRBV6-3 and TRBJ2-1; no definite D call. This TCR came from a man aged 18 to 29 in good health. CDR3 loop: CASLTSYNEQFF. DNA for the CDR3: TGTGCCAGTCTAACTTCCTACAATGAGCAGTTCTTC.